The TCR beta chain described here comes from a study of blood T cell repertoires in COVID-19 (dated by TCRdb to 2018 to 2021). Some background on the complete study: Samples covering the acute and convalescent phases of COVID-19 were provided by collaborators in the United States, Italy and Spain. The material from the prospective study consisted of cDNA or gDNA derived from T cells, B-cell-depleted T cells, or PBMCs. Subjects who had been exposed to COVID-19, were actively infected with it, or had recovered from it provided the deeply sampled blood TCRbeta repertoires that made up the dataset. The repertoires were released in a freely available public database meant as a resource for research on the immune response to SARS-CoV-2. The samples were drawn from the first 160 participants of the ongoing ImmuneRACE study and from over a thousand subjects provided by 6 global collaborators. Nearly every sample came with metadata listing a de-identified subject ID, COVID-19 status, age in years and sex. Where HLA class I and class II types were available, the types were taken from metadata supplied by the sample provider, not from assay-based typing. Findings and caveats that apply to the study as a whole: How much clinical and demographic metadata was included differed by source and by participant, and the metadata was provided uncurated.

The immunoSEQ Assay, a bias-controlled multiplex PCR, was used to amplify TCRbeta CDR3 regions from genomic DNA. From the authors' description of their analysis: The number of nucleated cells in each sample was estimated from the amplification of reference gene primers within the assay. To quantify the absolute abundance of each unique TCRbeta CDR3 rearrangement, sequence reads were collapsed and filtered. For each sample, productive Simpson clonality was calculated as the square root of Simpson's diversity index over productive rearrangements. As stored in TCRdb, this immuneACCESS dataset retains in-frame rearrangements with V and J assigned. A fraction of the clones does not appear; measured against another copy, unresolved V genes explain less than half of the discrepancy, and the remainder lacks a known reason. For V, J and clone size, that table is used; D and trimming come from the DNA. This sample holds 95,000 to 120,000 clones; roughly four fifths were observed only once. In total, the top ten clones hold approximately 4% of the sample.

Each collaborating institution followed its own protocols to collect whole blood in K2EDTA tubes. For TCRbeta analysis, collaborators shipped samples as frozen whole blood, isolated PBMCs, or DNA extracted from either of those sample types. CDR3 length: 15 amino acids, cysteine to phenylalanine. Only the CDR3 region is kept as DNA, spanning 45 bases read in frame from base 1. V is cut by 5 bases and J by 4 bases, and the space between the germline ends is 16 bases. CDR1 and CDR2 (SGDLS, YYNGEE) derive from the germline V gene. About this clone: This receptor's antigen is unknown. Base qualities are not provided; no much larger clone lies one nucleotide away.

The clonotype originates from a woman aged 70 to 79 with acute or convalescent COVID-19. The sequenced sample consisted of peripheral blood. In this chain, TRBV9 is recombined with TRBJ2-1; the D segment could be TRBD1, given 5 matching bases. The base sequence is TGTGCCAGCAGTAAGGCGGACGGACAATACAATGAGCAGTTCTTC. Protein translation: CASSKADGQYNEQFF.